Following are 31 T cell receptor beta chains from one sample sequenced in a study of T cell repertoires in cytomegalovirus infection. TCRdb ran MiXCR on the reads and lists one entry per CDR3 protein. The repertoire has about 89,000 distinct CDR3 sequences, approximately 30% of them found once; the top ten carry approximately 75%. Their antigens remain unidentified. The sample consisted of CD8+ T cells from cultured PBMCs, taken from culture after CMV antigen stimulation. These TCRs come from a human donor in good health (CMV status not recorded). Some clones in this sample may be carry-over from other donors' samples.

This chain uses TRBV7-6 with TRBJ1-6; D is unresolved. The CDR3 extends over 14 amino acids. The ends were cut back, 1 base at V and 7 bases at J, with 8 bases in the middle. CDR1 SGHVS and CDR2 FNYEAQ come from the germline V gene. CDR3 residues: CASSLGGSNSPLHF. The CDR3 DNA reads TGTGCCAGCAGCTTAGGCGGCAGCAATTCACCCCTCCACTTT.

V and J are TRBV12-3 or TRBV12-4 and TRBJ1-6; D is uncertain. The V end lost 4 bases, the J end lost 9 bases, and 19 bases lay between the germline ends. CDR3 size: 16 residues. The CDR3: CASSSRSIGWRSPLHF. The CDR3, as DNA: TGTGCCAGCAGTTCCCGATCTATAGGGTGGCGTTCACCCCTCCACTTT.

This clonotype has more than one count but fewer than ten. V is TRBV27 and J is TRBJ2-1; 10 bases agree with TRBD2. Germline CDR1 MNHEY, CDR2 SMNVEV (reference sequence). Trimming removed 4 bases from V and 2 bases from J; junction bases left unmatched: 8. The CDR3 has 17 residues. CDR3 bases: TGTGCCAGCAGTTCGGCTAGCGGGGGCGCCCCCTACAATGAGCAGTTCTTC. Translation: CASSSASGGAPYNEQFF.

The chain has TRBV12-3 or TRBV12-4 and TRBJ1-2; D unclear. CDR3 size: 12 residues. Trimming shortened V by 5 bases and J by 4 bases, and 8 bases separated the two germline ends. Here the CDR3 reads CASSEDPYGYTF. Here the CDR3 DNA reads TGTGCCAGCAGTGAGGATCCCTATGGCTACACCTTC.

This clonotype was seen more than once but under ten times. The chain joins TRBV5-1 to TRBJ2-3; tentatively, D is TRBD1 (6 bases). Germline V gene lookup returns CDR1 SGHRS and CDR2 YFSETQ. This CDR3 is 14 amino acids long. Trimming left V 0 bases short and J 3 bases short, with 8 bases between. The chain's CDR3 is CASSLGRGTDTQYF. The DNA of the CDR3 is TGCGCCAGCAGCTTGGGCAGGGGAACAGATACGCAGTATTTT.

Note on this clonotype: A much larger clonotype is one base distant, so this may be a read error. The gene calls are TRBV7-9 and TRBJ2-3; weak D call: TRBD1 (6 bases). Germline V gene data show CDR1 as SEHNR and CDR2 as FQNEAQ (reference sequence). Deletions cut 6 bases from V and 0 bases from J, with 13 bases between. CDR3 length equals 15 residues. The CDR3 protein is CASSGQRASTDTQYF. DNA for the CDR3: TGTGCCAGCAGTGGACAGAGGGCGAGCACAGATACGCAGTATTTT.

V is TRBV6-1 and J is TRBJ1-1; TRBD1 might be the D (6 bases). Trimming cost V 4 bases and J 1 base, with 13 bases left between them. The germline gives CDR1 MNHNS, CDR2 SASEGT. CDR3 length equals 15 residues. The CDR3 region is CASSAGVGGNTEAFF. The CDR3 nucleotides read TGTGCCAGCAGTGCAGGGGTTGGCGGGAACACTGAAGCTTTCTTT.

The V call is TRBV2, the J call TRBJ1-1; D gene ambiguous. The germline V and J ends were trimmed by 4 bases and 7 bases, with 7 bases remaining between them. The germline V gene encodes CDR1 SNHLY and CDR2 FYNNEI. This CDR3 has 11 residues. For the CDR3, the DNA is TGTGCCAGCAGTGTAGTGCATGAAGCTTTCTTT. Amino acid sequence: CASSVVHEAFF.

Ten or more counts support this clonotype. The genes are TRBV19 and TRBJ1-4; the match to TRBD1 covers 10 bases. This CDR3 is built from 14 residues. Germline CDR1 is LNHDA and CDR2 is SQIVND (reference sequence). V lost 5 bases, J lost 5 bases, and 2 bases stayed unmatched. This CDR3 is CASSWTGGNEKLFF. CDR3 nucleotide sequence: TGTGCCAGTAGTTGGACAGGGGGAAATGAAAAACTGTTTTTT.

In its sample, this clonotype was seen many times. The chain joins TRBV9 to TRBJ2-1, with 12 positions matching TRBD2. This CDR3 has 16 residues. Germline V gives CDR1 SGDLS, CDR2 YYNGEE. V shed 4 bases and J 3 bases; nucleotides not matched to a gene: 5. CDR3 bases: TGTGCCAGCAGCTTCCTGACTAGCGGGAGCTACAATGAGCAGTTCTTC. Protein sequence: CASSFLTSGSYNEQFF.

The chain uses TRBV12-3 or TRBV12-4 and TRBJ2-5; 8 bases are a match to TRBD1. Losses at the gene ends were 2 bases for V and 5 bases for J; bases not matched to a gene: 7. This CDR3 region has 15 residues. CDR3 in DNA: TGTGCCAGCAGTTTACGGGCAGGGGGCTTGGAGACCCAGTACTTC. Residues: CASSLRAGGLETQYF.

The chain combines TRBV4-1 with TRBJ1-1; D remains ambiguous. Trimming shortened V by 2 bases and J by 7 bases, and 11 bases separated the two germline ends. Looked up from germline, CDR1 is MGHRA and CDR2 is YSYEKL. CDR3 length: 13 amino acids. CDR3 nucleotides: TGCGCCAGCAGCCAACCACTTGGGGTTGAAGCTTTCTTT. It encodes CASSQPLGVEAFF.

This clonotype has ten or more counts. The rearrangement joins TRBV18 to TRBJ2-3; 9 bases match TRBD1. V lost 4 bases and J lost 1; bases outside the gene matches: 3. Looked up from germline, CDR1 is KGHSH and CDR2 is LQKENI. The CDR3 is made up of 15 amino acids. The CDR3 loop is CASSLRTGGTDTQYF. The CDR3 DNA follows: TGTGCCAGCTCACTCCGGACAGGGGGCACAGATACGCAGTATTTT.

This clonotype was observed a few times. V and J are TRBV6-5 and TRBJ1-1, with D possibly TRBD1 on 5 matching bases. Deletions cut 6 bases from V and 1 base from J, with 12 bases between. The CDR3 extends over 14 amino acids. Germline V gene lookup returns CDR1 MNHEY and CDR2 SVGAGI. Here the CDR3 DNA reads TGTGCCAGCAGCCTCGGGGCAGGGAACACTGAAGCTTTCTTT. Translating gives CASSLGAGNTEAFF.

In the case of this clonotype: The junction differs from germline at one of its ends, possibly a read error. The chain has TRBV6-8 and TRBJ2-1, with D uncertain. CDR3 size: 13 residues. Germline CDR1 and CDR2: MNHGY and SAAAGT. The CDR3 region is CASSPHIDNAQFF. As DNA, the CDR3 is TGTGCCAGCAGTCCCCACATAGACAATGCGCAGTTCTTC.

Ten or more counts support this clonotype. The rearrangement joins TRBV20-1 to TRBJ2-1; perhaps TRBD2 as D (7 bases). CDR1 and CDR2 (germline): DFQATT, SNEGSKA (reference sequence). V dropped 0 bases and J dropped 7 bases, with 28 bases sitting between them. The CDR3 spans 19 residues. CDR3 sequence reads: CSARDPNTPGWGGPNEQFF. The DNA of the CDR3 is TGCAGTGCTAGAGATCCGAACACCCCCGGGTGGGGGGGCCCGAATGAGCAGTTCTTC.

Many counts were recorded for this clonotype. The chain links TRBV4-1 to TRBJ1-6; TRBD1 matches at 7 bases. The V and J ends lost 0 bases and 4 bases, in that order; junction bases with no gene match: 3. Germline CDR1 is MGHRA and CDR2 is YSYEKL. CDR3 length: 16 residues. CDR3 sequence: CASSQEGDSYNSPLHF. The CDR3 DNA reads TGCGCCAGCAGCCAAGAAGGGGACAGTTATAATTCACCCCTCCACTTT.

The J gene is TRBJ2-7, the V gene TRBV11-2; D is uncertain. There are 15 residues in the CDR3. V lost 0 bases and J lost 1, with 10 bases in between. Germline CDR1 SGHAT, CDR2 FQNNGV. CDR3 nucleotide sequence: TGTGCCAGCAGCTTAGAGGTTCCCACGTCCTACGAGCAGTACTTC. Its protein product is CASSLEVPTSYEQYF.

This clonotype was counted only a few times. This chain connects TRBV27 to TRBJ2-7; the D gene is possibly TRBD2 (5 bases). CDR1 is MNHEY and CDR2 is SMNVEV in the germline V gene (reference sequence). V was trimmed by 2 bases and J by 2 bases, leaving 13 bases between them. The CDR3 contains 15 residues. The CDR3 here is CASSLGAAPPYEQYF. CDR3 nucleotides: TGTGCCAGCAGTTTAGGAGCGGCACCTCCCTACGAGCAGTACTTC.

V and J are TRBV27 and TRBJ2-5; weak D call: TRBD1 (6 bases). Germline-derived CDR1 and CDR2 are MNHEY and SMNVEV (reference sequence). V was pared by 4 bases and J by 0 bases, with 27 bases between. There are 20 residues in the CDR3. CDR3 region: CASSCHRDGWQRLYQETQYF. The DNA of the CDR3 is TGTGCCAGCAGTTGCCACAGGGACGGATGGCAGCGACTGTACCAAGAGACCCAGTACTTC.

The chain uses TRBV27 and TRBJ1-5; D gene uncertain. This CDR3 spans 13 amino acids. Trimming shortened V by 2 bases and J by 4 bases, and 6 bases separated the two germline ends. Germline lookup yields CDR1 MNHEY and CDR2 SMNVEV (reference sequence). This CDR3 is CASSLGRNQPQHF. CDR3 nucleotides: TGTGCCAGCAGTTTAGGGAGAAATCAGCCCCAGCATTTT.

This clonotype occurred many times. The chain carries TRBV6-1 and TRBJ2-1, with D possibly being TRBD1 or TRBD2 (5 bases each). CDR1 and CDR2 (germline): MNHNS, SASEGT. This CDR3 is built from 14 residues. V lost 7 bases and J lost 0, with 10 bases in between. The CDR3 loop is CASIRGRSYNEQFF. CDR3 in DNA: TGTGCCAGCATCCGGGGCCGCTCCTACAATGAGCAGTTCTTC.

This clonotype was seen only a few times. V and J are TRBV2 and TRBJ2-3; TRBD2 aligns across 9 bases. With 2 bases clipped from V and 5 bases from J, the junction kept 8 bases outside the gene matches. The germline V gene encodes CDR1 SNHLY and CDR2 FYNNEI. The CDR3 is made up of 16 amino acids. For the CDR3, the DNA is TGTGCCAGCAGTGAATTGGCGGGGGGGCCTAGAGATACGCAGTATTTT. Protein sequence: CASSELAGGPRDTQYF.

The chain employs TRBV7-9 and TRBJ1-1, with 8 nucleotides matching TRBD1. Germline V gene lookup returns CDR1 SEHNR and CDR2 FQNEAQ (reference sequence). The V segment lost 2 bases and the J segment 6 bases; nucleotides outside the gene matches: 8. The CDR3 consists of 15 residues. CDR3 coding DNA: TGTGCCAGCAGCTTACCGACAGGGGTGAGCGCTGAAGCTTTCTTT. This gives the protein CASSLPTGVSAEAFF. The entire variable domain, with the rest obtained from reference TRBV7-9 and TRBJ1-1, is as follows: DTGVSQNPRHKITKRGQNVTFRCDPISEHNRLYWYRQTLGQGPEFLTYFQNEAQLEKSRLLSDRFSAERPKGSFSTLEIQRTEQGDSAMYLCASSLPTGVSAEAFFGQGTRLTVV.

The gene calls are TRBV6-2 or TRBV6-3 and TRBJ2-3, with 10 nucleotides matching TRBD2. Germline V CDR1 and CDR2: MNHEY, SVGEGT. CDR3 length: 18 amino acids. The J segment lost 3 bases and the V segment lost 0 bases, leaving 9 bases of the junction unmatched. CDR3 in DNA: TGTGCCAGCAGTTACTCGAGGACACTAGCGGGGATAACAGATACGCAGTATTTT. Translating gives CASSYSRTLAGITDTQYF.

At least ten counts were recorded for this clonotype. The genes are TRBV28 and TRBJ2-7, with D maybe TRBD2 (5 bases). Germline loops: CDR1 MDHEN, CDR2 SYDVKM. The ends were cut back, 3 bases at V and 4 bases at J, with 10 bases in the middle. This CDR3 comprises 13 residues. The CDR3 reads CASSLWEPYEQYF. In DNA, the CDR3 is TGTGCCAGCAGTTTGTGGGAGCCTTACGAGCAGTACTTC.

In the case of this clonotype: This may stem from a read error, because a much larger clone lies one nucleotide away. V is TRBV7-2 and J is TRBJ2-5, with D perhaps TRBD2 (6 bases). The V gene lost 1 base and the J gene lost 2 bases, with 17 bases spanning the gap. This CDR3 has 17 residues. Germline CDR1 is SGHTA and CDR2 is FQGNSA. CDR3 loop: CASSLVASEGLQETQYF. The CDR3 nucleotides are TGTGCCAGCAGCTTAGTGGCTAGCGAGGGGCTTCAAGAGACCCAGTACTTC.

The J gene is TRBJ2-5, the V gene TRBV6-5, with a weak D call TRBD1 (5 bases). The CDR3 is 13 amino acids. Trimming took off 2 bases at V and 3 bases at J, with 7 bases between the two ends. Germline V gives CDR1 MNHEY, CDR2 SVGAGI. The CDR3 loop reads CASSYAREETQYF. For the CDR3, the DNA is TGTGCCAGCAGTTACGCCAGGGAAGAGACCCAGTACTTC.

The chain combines TRBV12-3 or TRBV12-4 with TRBJ1-2; 7 bases are a match to TRBD1. Germline trimming cut 5 bases from V and 4 bases from J; bases unmatched to any gene: 10. The CDR3 length is 15 residues. The CDR3 region has the DNA TGTGCCAGCAGTGCCTCTCCGACAGGGCCCTATGGCTACACCTTC. This gives the protein CASSASPTGPYGYTF.

The rearrangement uses TRBV6-1 and TRBJ2-7; 9 bases agree with TRBD1. The trim removed 1 base at V and 1 base at J, leaving 5 bases unmatched. The CDR3 has 16 residues. Germline V gives CDR1 MNHNS, CDR2 SASEGT. The CDR3 bases are TGTGCCAGCAGTGAAGTCACAGGGGGCGCATCCTACGAGCAGTACGTC. Encoded protein: CASSEVTGGASYEQYV.

The sample holds many counts of this clonotype. The chain combines TRBV7-6 with TRBJ2-7; tentatively, D is TRBD2 (6 bases). The CDR3 contains 14 residues. V was pared by 0 bases and J by 7 bases, with 13 bases between. Germline CDR1 and CDR2: SGHVS and FNYEAQ. CDR3 DNA: TGTGCCAGCAGCTTAGCGGGGGGTACCGTTGAGCAGTACTTC. It specifies CASSLAGGTVEQYF.